These 2 T cell receptor beta chains were sequenced from one sample in a study of control samples from healthy donors and cancer patients. The method was immunoSEQ multiplex PCR; TCRdb's version includes in-frame clones alone and lacks a portion of them. This sample has 25,000 to 30,000 clones, with about 82% found just once. The sequencing sample was made of PBMCs. The receptors stem from a woman aged 60-70 years with head and neck cancer.

V is TRBV2 and J is TRBJ1-4; TRBD1 matches at 7 bases. V lost 10 bases, J lost 7 bases, and 9 bases stayed unmatched. Germline CDR1 SNHLY, CDR2 FYNNEI. The CDR3 covers 13 residues. The CDR3 DNA reads as TGTGCCACCCAGACAGGGCCAGTTGAAAAACTGTTTTTT. Protein: CATQTGPVEKLFF.

The rearrangement uses TRBV7-3 and TRBJ2-7, with 7 bases aligning to TRBD2. The CDR3 consists of 14 residues. V lost 4 bases and J lost 4; bases outside the gene matches: 7. The germline CDR1 and CDR2 sequences are SGHTA and FQGTGA. The CDR3 spells CASSSSAGQYEQYF. As DNA, the CDR3 is TGTGCCAGCAGCTCCTCAGCGGGGCAGTACGAGCAGTACTTC.